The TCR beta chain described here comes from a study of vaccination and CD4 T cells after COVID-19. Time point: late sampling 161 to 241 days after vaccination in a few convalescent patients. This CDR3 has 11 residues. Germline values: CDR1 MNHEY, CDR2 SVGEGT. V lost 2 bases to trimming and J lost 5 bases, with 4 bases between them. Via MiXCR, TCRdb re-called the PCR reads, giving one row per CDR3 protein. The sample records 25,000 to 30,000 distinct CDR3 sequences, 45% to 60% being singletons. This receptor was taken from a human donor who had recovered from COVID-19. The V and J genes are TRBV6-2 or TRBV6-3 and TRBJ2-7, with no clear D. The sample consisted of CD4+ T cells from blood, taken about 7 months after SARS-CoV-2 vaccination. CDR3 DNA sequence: TGTGCCAGCAGTTACCCACACGAGCAGTACTTC. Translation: CASSYPHEQYF.